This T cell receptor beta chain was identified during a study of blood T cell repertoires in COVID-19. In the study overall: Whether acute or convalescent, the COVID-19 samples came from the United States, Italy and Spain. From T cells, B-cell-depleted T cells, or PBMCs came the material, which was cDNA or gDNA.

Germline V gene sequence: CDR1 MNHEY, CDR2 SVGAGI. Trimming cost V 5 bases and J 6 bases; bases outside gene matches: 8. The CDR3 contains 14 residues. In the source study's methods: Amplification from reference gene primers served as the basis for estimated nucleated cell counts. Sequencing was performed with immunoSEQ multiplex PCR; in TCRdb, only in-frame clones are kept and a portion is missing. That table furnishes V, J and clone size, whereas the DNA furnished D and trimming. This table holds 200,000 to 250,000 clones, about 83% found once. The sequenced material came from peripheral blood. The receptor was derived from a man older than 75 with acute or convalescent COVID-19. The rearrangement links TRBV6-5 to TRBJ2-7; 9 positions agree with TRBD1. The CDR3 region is CASSKQGADSEQYF. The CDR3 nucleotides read TGTGCCAGCAGTAAACAGGGGGCTGATAGCGAGCAGTACTTC.